Listed here are 27 T cell receptor beta chains from one sample, sequenced in a study of blood T cell repertoires in COVID-19. Assay: immunoSEQ multiplex PCR; the TCRdb copy retains only in-frame clones and omits some. The table records around 200,000 clones, around 85% of them present only once. The sequencing input was peripheral blood. These receptors were obtained from a man in his fifties who had recovered from COVID-19.

In DNA form, the CDR3 reads TGTGCCAGCAGCCAACAAGGGGACAGGGGATCCGACTACACCTTC. It encodes CASSQQGDRGSDYTF. The genes are TRBV3-1 (or the pseudogene TRBV3-2) and TRBJ1-2; TRBD1 aligns across 10 bases. V trimming: 2 bases; J trimming: 10 bases; junction bases outside the gene matches: 10. The CDR3 has 15 amino acids. Germline CDR1 is LGHDT and CDR2 is YNNKEL (reference sequence).

This clone was detected once. This chain uses TRBV4-2 with TRBJ1-5; no clear D. CDR3 length: 14 residues. CDR1 is LGHNA, CDR2 YNFKEQ, per germline. V was clipped by 3 bases and J by 0 bases, with 6 bases between them. Here the CDR3 reads CASSHTSSNQPQHF. As DNA, the CDR3 is TGTGCCAGCAGCCATACCAGTAGCAATCAGCCCCAGCATTTT.

The V call is TRBV7-9, the J call TRBJ2-3; 13 positions match TRBD2. Germline assignment: CDR1 SEHNR and CDR2 FQNEAQ (reference sequence). The V segment lost 5 bases and the J segment 5 bases; nucleotides outside the gene matches: 7. This CDR3 contains 16 residues. This chain's CDR3 is CASSPRTSGSGDTQYF. CDR3 coding DNA: TGTGCCAGCAGCCCCCGGACTAGCGGGAGTGGAGATACGCAGTATTTT.

This chain connects TRBV24-1 to TRBJ2-1, with 8 bases matching TRBD2. The CDR3 totals 14 residues. Germline loops: CDR1 KGHDR, CDR2 SFDVKD. V lost 12 bases and J lost 5; bases outside the gene matches: 11. The CDR3 region is CAASRGSGNNEQFF. CDR3 in DNA: TGTGCCGCGTCCCGGGGTAGCGGGAACAATGAGCAGTTCTTC.

The CDR3: CASSLGLAGGQGTGELFF. The CDR3 nucleotides are TGTGCCAGCAGCTTGGGACTAGCGGGAGGCCAAGGCACCGGGGAGCTGTTTTTT. The chain joins TRBV5-4 to TRBJ2-2, with 13 bases matching TRBD2. The V gene's germline CDR1 is SGHNT and CDR2 YYREEE (reference sequence). The CDR3 is 18 amino acids. V lost 0 bases, J lost 4 bases, and 6 bases stayed unmatched. Using reference TRBV5-4 and TRBJ2-2 for the parts outside the CDR3, the full variable domain is ETGVTQSPTHLIKTRGQQVTLRCSSQSGHNTVSWYQQALGQGPQFIFQYYREEENGRGNFPPRFSGLQFPNYSSELNVNALELDDSALYLCASSLGLAGGQGTGELFFGEGSRLTVL.

The gene calls are TRBV5-6 and TRBJ2-3, with 8 nucleotides matching TRBD2. Germline V gene data show CDR1 as SGHDT and CDR2 as YYEEEE. The CDR3 has 16 residues. V was pared by 0 bases and J by 0 bases, with 3 bases of the junction left unmatched. CDR3 bases: TGTGCCAGCAGCTTGGAACTAGCGGTTAGCACAGATACGCAGTATTTT. Translated: CASSLELAVSTDTQYF.

The V call is TRBV3-1 (or the pseudogene TRBV3-2), the J call TRBJ1-2; no clear D gene. Per germline, CDR1 LGHDT and CDR2 YNNKEL (reference sequence). CDR3 size: 15 residues. V was cut by 1 base and J by 6 bases, with 15 bases left in between. Here the CDR3 DNA reads TGTGCCAGCAGCCAAGTTTACCCGACCGGGAATGGCTACACCTTC. This codes for CASSQVYPTGNGYTF.

The chain uses TRBV14 and TRBJ1-1; D is perhaps TRBD1 (5 bases). From germline, CDR1 is SGHDN and CDR2 FVKESK. V lost 0 bases, J lost 4 bases, and 12 bases lay in between. The CDR3 contains 15 residues. This chain's CDR3 is CASSQDQYGATEAFF. The CDR3 DNA is TGTGCCAGCAGCCAAGATCAATATGGGGCCACTGAAGCTTTCTTT.

V and J are TRBV10-3 and TRBJ2-7, with TRBD1 as a possible D gene (6 bases). Trimming stripped 10 bases from V and 6 bases from J, with 13 bases between. CDR3 length equals 11 residues. Germline V lookup: CDR1 ENHRY, CDR2 SYGVKD. CDR3 sequence (DNA): TGTGCCACCGCCGACAGGACCGAGCAGTACTTC. It specifies CATADRTEQYF.

This chain connects TRBV25-1 to TRBJ1-4, with D unresolved. The CDR3 sequence is 13 residues long. Germline V gene sequence: CDR1 MGHDK, CDR2 SYGVNS. The ends were cut back, 5 bases at V and 4 bases at J, with 8 bases in the middle. CDR3 sequence: CASSSAYNEKLFF. CDR3 DNA sequence: TGTGCCAGCAGTAGCGCCTATAATGAAAAACTGTTTTTT.

The chain employs TRBV28 and TRBJ2-7; 10 bases fit TRBD1. CDR1 is MDHEN and CDR2 is SYDVKM in the germline V gene. Trimming at V came to 6 bases and at J to 2 bases, leaving 4 bases not matched to a gene. CDR3 length equals 14 residues. CDR3 nucleotide sequence: TGTGCCAGCAGACGGGACAGGGGAGCCTACGAGCAGTACTTC. Translating gives CASRRDRGAYEQYF.

This clone was recorded a few times. The rearrangement uses TRBV5-1 and TRBJ1-2, with 8 nucleotides matching TRBD1. Trimming took 4 bases from V and 5 from J; bases not matched to a gene: 7. Germline lookup yields CDR1 SGHRS and CDR2 YFSETQ. The CDR3 runs to 14 residues. For the CDR3, the DNA is TGCGCCAGCAGCCCGACAGGGGTTGGTTATGGCTACACCTTC. This encodes CASSPTGVGYGYTF.

The V and J genes are TRBV5-1 and TRBJ1-5, with D possibly TRBD1 on 5 matching bases. Per germline, CDR1 SGHRS and CDR2 YFSETQ. CDR3 length: 13 amino acids. V was cut by 0 bases and J by 7 bases, with 8 bases left in between. As DNA, the CDR3 is TGCGCCAGCAGCTTGGAAGCAGGGCAGCCCCAGCATTTT. This encodes CASSLEAGQPQHF.

The chain links TRBV18 to TRBJ2-1; 12 positions agree with TRBD2. The CDR3 has 15 amino acids. Trimming removed 6 bases from V and 10 bases from J; junction bases left unmatched: 10. The germline V gene has CDR1 KGHSH and CDR2 LQKENI. The CDR3 loop is CASSLAGGPGGEQFF. CDR3 coding DNA: TGTGCCAGCTCGCTAGCGGGAGGGCCTGGCGGGGAGCAGTTCTTC.

The chain is built from TRBV4-1 and TRBJ2-7; possible D gene TRBD2, 6 bases. Per the germline V gene, CDR1 is MGHRA and CDR2 is YSYEKL. V was trimmed by 7 bases and J by 0 bases, leaving 13 bases between them. The length of the CDR3 is 14 residues. CDR3 sequence reads: CASTGEESSYEQYF. CDR3 bases: TGCGCCAGCACCGGGGAGGAGAGCTCCTACGAGCAGTACTTC.

Written as DNA, the CDR3 is TGTGCCAGCAGCCAAGGGAGTGAAAAACTGTTTTTT. Its translation: CASSQGSEKLFF. The rearrangement links TRBV14 to TRBJ1-4; D is unclear. CDR1 is SGHDN, CDR2 FVKESK, per germline. V dropped 1 base and J dropped 7 bases, with 4 bases sitting between them. The CDR3 runs 12 residues.

This clone was observed a single time. This CDR3 reads CASSSFRQEPLHF. CDR3 sequence (DNA): TGTGCCAGTAGTTCGTTCCGGCAGGAACCCCTCCACTTT. J is TRBJ1-6 and V is TRBV19; no firm D call. Trimming took off 5 bases at V and 12 bases at J, with 14 bases between the two ends. The CDR3 consists of 13 residues. Per the germline V gene, CDR1 is LNHDA and CDR2 is SQIVND (reference sequence).

The V gene is TRBV18, the J gene TRBJ1-1; 8 bases align to TRBD1. The CDR3 runs to 16 residues. Trimming removed 2 bases from V and 0 bases from J; junction bases left unmatched: 5. CDR1 is KGHSH and CDR2 is LQKENI in the germline V gene. CDR3 coding DNA: TGTGCCAGCTCACCAGCAGGGGGCTCGGTGAACACTGAAGCTTTCTTT. Its translation is CASSPAGGSVNTEAFF.

The chain uses TRBV19 and TRBJ2-7; a weak D match, TRBD2 (5 bases). The CDR3 loop spans 18 amino acids. Germline-derived CDR1 and CDR2 are LNHDA and SQIVND (reference sequence). Between the trimmed V and J ends, which lost 5 bases and 1 base, there was a span of 24 bases. The DNA for the CDR3 is TGTGCCAGTAGTCCCAGGTATGGAGGCCCGGGTGGGTCCTACGAGCAGTACTTC. The encoded protein is CASSPRYGGPGGSYEQYF.

This chain links TRBV6-5 with TRBJ2-7; 10 bases are shared with TRBD2. This CDR3 has 15 amino acids. J lost 5 bases, V lost 2 bases, and 6 bases had no gene match. Germline V gene data show CDR1 as MNHEY and CDR2 as SVGAGI. CDR3 loop: CASSYLGLAAHEQYF. The CDR3 DNA sequence: TGTGCCAGCAGTTACCTCGGACTAGCGGCGCACGAGCAGTACTTC.

The chain couples TRBV19 to TRBJ2-1; a possible D gene is TRBD2 (5 bases). Germline V lookup: CDR1 LNHDA, CDR2 SQIVND (reference sequence). V gave up 3 bases and J gave up 6 bases, with 15 bases separating them. The CDR3 loop spans 15 amino acids. The chain's CDR3 is CASSMEDLIGNEQFF. CDR3 nucleotides: TGTGCCAGTAGTATGGAGGACCTCATAGGCAATGAGCAGTTCTTC.

The DNA for the CDR3 is TGTGCCAGCAGCTTGACGGAGAATAATTCACCCCTCCACTTT. It yields the protein CASSLTENNSPLHF. The chain couples TRBV6-4 to TRBJ1-6, with D hard to call. V was trimmed by 6 bases and J by 5 bases, leaving 11 bases between them. The germline V gene has CDR1 MRHNA and CDR2 SNTAGT. The length of the CDR3 is 14 residues.

This clone was counted between two and nine times. The chain recombines TRBV5-1 with TRBJ2-7; 9 positions match TRBD1. Germline loops: CDR1 SGHRS, CDR2 YFSETQ. The junction had 11 bases not matched to a gene; V was cut back by 7 bases and J by 6 bases. This CDR3 is 14 amino acids long. The CDR3 reads CASGRTGVSREQYF. The CDR3 DNA is TGCGCCAGCGGAAGGACAGGGGTATCGCGCGAGCAGTACTTC. Filled out from reference TRBV5-1 and TRBJ2-7, the complete variable domain reads KAGVTQTPRYLIKTRGQQVTLSCSPISGHRSVSWYQQTPGQGLQFLFEYFSETQRNKGNFPGRFSGRQFSNSRSEMNVSTLELGDSALYLCASGRTGVSREQYFGPGTRLTVT.

This clone was found once. The genes are TRBV9 and TRBJ1-3; no clear D. Germline CDR1 SGDLS, CDR2 YYNGEE. The germline V and J ends were trimmed by 3 bases and 8 bases, with 12 bases remaining between them. This CDR3 is built from 13 residues. The CDR3 is CASSAYKEDTIYF. The CDR3, as DNA: TGTGCCAGCAGCGCCTACAAGGAGGACACCATATATTTT.

The genes are TRBV5-1 and TRBJ2-1; D call uncertain. V was pared by 2 bases and J by 0 bases, with 6 bases between. CDR1 is SGHRS, CDR2 YFSETQ, per germline. The CDR3 sequence is 14 residues long. In DNA, the CDR3 is TGCGCCAGCAGCTTAACGGGCTCCTACAATGAGCAGTTCTTC. Translated, it gives CASSLTGSYNEQFF. Supplemented by reference TRBV5-1 and TRBJ2-1, the full variable domain reads KAGVTQTPRYLIKTRGQQVTLSCSPISGHRSVSWYQQTPGQGLQFLFEYFSETQRNKGNFPGRFSGRQFSNSRSEMNVSTLELGDSALYLCASSLTGSYNEQFFGPGTRLTVL.

The chain carries TRBV14 and TRBJ2-3; 7 bases map to TRBD2. The V gene's germline CDR1 is SGHDN and CDR2 FVKESK. V lost 3 bases, J lost 8 bases, and 17 bases stayed unmatched. The CDR3 is made up of 17 amino acids. The CDR3 reads CASSHGAGDLSGATQYF. The CDR3 bases are TGTGCCAGCAGCCATGGGGCGGGAGACCTGTCTGGAGCTACGCAGTATTTT.

The rearrangement joins TRBV7-9 to TRBJ1-1; TRBD1 matches 8 bases. Germline-derived CDR1 and CDR2 are SEHNR and FQNEAQ (reference sequence). The CDR3 is 14 amino acids. V trimming: 4 bases; J trimming: 1 base; junction bases outside the gene matches: 2. This CDR3 is CASSYGQGNTEAFF. In DNA form, the CDR3 reads TGTGCCAGCAGCTACGGACAGGGGAACACTGAAGCTTTCTTT.